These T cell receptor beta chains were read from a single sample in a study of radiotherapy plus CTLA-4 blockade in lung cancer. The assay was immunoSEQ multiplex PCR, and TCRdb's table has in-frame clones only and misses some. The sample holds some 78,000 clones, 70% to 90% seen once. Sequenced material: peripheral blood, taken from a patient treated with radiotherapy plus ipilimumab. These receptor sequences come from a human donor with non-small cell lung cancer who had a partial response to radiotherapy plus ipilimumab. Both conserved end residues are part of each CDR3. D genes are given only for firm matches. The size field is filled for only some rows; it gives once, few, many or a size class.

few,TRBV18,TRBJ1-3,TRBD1,TGTGCCAGCTCACCAGCGACAGGGACCCTCTCTGGAAACACCATATATTTT,CASSPATGTLSGNTIYF
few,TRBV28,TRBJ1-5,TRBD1,TGTGCCAGCAGGATAGACAGGGCGAATCAGCCCCAGCATTTT,CASRIDRANQPQHF
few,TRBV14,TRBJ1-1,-,TGTGCCAGTTCGTTTGGGGGGGGCTTGTACACTGAAGCTTTCTTT,CASSFGGGLYTEAFF
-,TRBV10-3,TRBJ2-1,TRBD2,TGTGCCATCAGTCAAGGACTAGAGGGGCTTAATGAGCAGTTCTTC,CAISQGLEGLNEQFF
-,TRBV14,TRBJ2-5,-,TGTGCCAGCAGCCAAGTCCCAGGGTGGGGGACCCAGTACTTC,CASSQVPGWGTQYF
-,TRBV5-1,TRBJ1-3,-,TGCGCCAGCAGTCCCGACTCGGGAAACACCATATATTTT,CASSPDSGNTIYF
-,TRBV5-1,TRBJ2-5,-,TGCGCCAGCAGCTTAGTTCAGATAACAGAGACCCAGTACTTC,CASSLVQITETQYF
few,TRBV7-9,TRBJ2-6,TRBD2,TGTGCCAGCAGCTCGCGGGGGAACTCTGGGGCCAACGTCCTGACTTTC,CASSSRGNSGANVLTF
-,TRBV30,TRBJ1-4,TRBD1,TGTGCCTGGACCCACCAGGGGGCACGGAATGAAAAACTGTTTTTT,CAWTHQGARNEKLFF
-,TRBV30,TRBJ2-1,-,TGTGCCTGGAGTAAGGGGCTGGCATCTCAGTTCTTC,CAWSKGLASQFF
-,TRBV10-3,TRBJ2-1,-,TGTGCCATCAGTGAGTCTACCTCGCGAAGGGGTGAGCAGTTCTTC,CAISESTSRRGEQFF
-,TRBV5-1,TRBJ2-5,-,TGCGCCAGCAGCCCGCACCTACTAGGAGAGACCCAGTACTTC,CASSPHLLGETQYF
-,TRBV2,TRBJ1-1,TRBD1,TGTGCCAGCAGTGACAGGGGGGTAGGGACTGAAGCTTTCTTT,CASSDRGVGTEAFF
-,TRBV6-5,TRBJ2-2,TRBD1,TGTGCCAGCAGCAGACAGGGGAAAACCGGGGAGCTGTTTTTT,CASSRQGKTGELFF
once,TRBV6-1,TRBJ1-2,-,TGTGCCAGCATAAAAATCCACGGCGGAGGCTACACCTTC,CASIKIHGGGYTF
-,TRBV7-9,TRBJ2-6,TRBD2,TGTGCCAGCAGCCGAATTACGGGAGGACTCTCTGGGGCCAACGTCCTGACTTTC,CASSRITGGLSGANVLTF
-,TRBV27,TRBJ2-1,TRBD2,TGTGCCAGCAGTTATAGCGGGGTCACCTACAATGAGCAGTTCTTC,CASSYSGVTYNEQFF
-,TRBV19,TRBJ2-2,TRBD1,TGTGCCAGTAGCTCCCATGAGGGGGCTCTAACAGCAGGCACCGGGGAGCTGTTTTTT,CASSSHEGALTAGTGELFF
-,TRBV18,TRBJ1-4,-,TGTGCCAGCTCACCAGGGGCTGGAGAAAAACTGTTTTTT,CASSPGAGEKLFF
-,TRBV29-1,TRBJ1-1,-,TGCAGCGTTCGAGATCCCACTGAAGCTTTCTTT,CSVRDPTEAFF
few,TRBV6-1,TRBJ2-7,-,TGTGCCAGCAGCGCGACCTACGAGCAGTACTTC,CASSATYEQYF
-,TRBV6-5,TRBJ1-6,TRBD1,TGTGCCAGCAGATACTCCCCCAGGGGGCGTTTCTCACCCCTCCACTTT,CASRYSPRGRFSPLHF
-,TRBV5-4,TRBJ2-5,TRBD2,TGTGCCAGCAGCTTGAGCTCAGGGAGGGAAGAGACCCAGTACTTC,CASSLSSGREETQYF
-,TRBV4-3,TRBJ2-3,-,TGCGCCAGCAGCCAAGATCTGGGGCCAGATACGCAGTATTTT,CASSQDLGPDTQYF
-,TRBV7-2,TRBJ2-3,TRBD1,TGTGCCAGCAGCTTAGTGGGGACAGGCAGCACAGATACGCAGTATTTT,CASSLVGTGSTDTQYF
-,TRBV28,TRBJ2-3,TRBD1,TGTGCCAGCAGCGAGACAGGGTGGGAGACAGATACGCAGTATTTT,CASSETGWETDTQYF
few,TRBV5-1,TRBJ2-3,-,TGCGCCAGCAGCCCCGGGACTGTGGGGGATACGCAGTATTTT,CASSPGTVGDTQYF
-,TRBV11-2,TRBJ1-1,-,TGTGCCAGCAGAGCGCAGGGGCCTGAAGCTTTCTTT,CASRAQGPEAFF
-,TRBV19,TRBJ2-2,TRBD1,TGTGCCAGTAGTCCTGACAGGGATACCGGGGAGCTGTTTTTT,CASSPDRDTGELFF
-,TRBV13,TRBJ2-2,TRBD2,TGTGCCAGCAGCTGGGGACTAGCGGGAGACACCGGGGAGCTGTTTTTT,CASSWGLAGDTGELFF
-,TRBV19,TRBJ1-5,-,TGTGCCAGTAGTATAGATTATCGGCAGCCCCAGCATTTT,CASSIDYRQPQHF
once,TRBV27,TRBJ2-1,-,TGTGCCAGCAGTCCATACTTGAGCTCCTACAATGAGCAGTTCTTC,CASSPYLSSYNEQFF
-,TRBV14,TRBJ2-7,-,TGTGCCAGCAGCCAAAGCAGGGTTGGCGAGCAGTACTTC,CASSQSRVGEQYF
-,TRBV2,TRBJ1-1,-,TGTGCCAGCAGTGCCGGGGAGTCTTTCTTT,CASSAGESFF
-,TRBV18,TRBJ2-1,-,TGTGCCAGCTCACCACCGGACACTCCTAATGAGCAGTTCTTC,CASSPPDTPNEQFF
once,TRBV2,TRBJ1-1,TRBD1,TGTGCCAGCAGTGATAAACAGGGGAGGTGGAGCACTGAAGCTTTCTTT,CASSDKQGRWSTEAFF
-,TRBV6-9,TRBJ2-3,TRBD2,TGTGCCAGCAGTTGGGGGACTAGCCGGAGCACAGATACGCAGTATTTT,CASSWGTSRSTDTQYF
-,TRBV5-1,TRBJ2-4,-,TGCGCCAGCAGCTTGGAAGCAGGCCCAATTCAGTACTTC,CASSLEAGPIQYF
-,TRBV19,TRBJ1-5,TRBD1,TGTGCCAGTAGTGGTCACAGGGGTCATGGGCAGCCCCAGCATTTT,CASSGHRGHGQPQHF
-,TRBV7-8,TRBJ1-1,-,TGTGCCAGCAGCTTAGGGACACCCGAAGCTTTCTTT,CASSLGTPEAFF
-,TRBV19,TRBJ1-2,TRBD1,TGTGCCAGTAGTGCGGATTCTCCGGACAGGGCGTTTGGCTACACCTTC,CASSADSPDRAFGYTF
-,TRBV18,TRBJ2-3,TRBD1,TGTGCCAGCTCACCCGTACAGGGGCTCACAGATACGCAGTATTTT,CASSPVQGLTDTQYF
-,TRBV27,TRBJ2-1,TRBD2,TGTGCCAGCAGTTTATCCCTAAGACTAGCGGGAGCCGCGAACACCCACAATGAGCAGTTCTTC,CASSLSLRLAGAANTHNEQFF
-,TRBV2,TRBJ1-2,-,TGTGCCAGCATGCCGGGGATTGGTACTGTAGCTAACTATGGCTACACCTTC,CASMPGIGTVANYGYTF
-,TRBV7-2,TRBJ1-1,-,TGTGCCAGCAGCTTAGGGACAGCAAACACTGAAGCTTTCTTT,CASSLGTANTEAFF
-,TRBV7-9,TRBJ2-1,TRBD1,TGTGCCAGCAGCCGTACAGGGGTAGCATACAATGAGCAGTTCTTC,CASSRTGVAYNEQFF
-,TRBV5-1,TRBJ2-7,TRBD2,TGCGCCAGCAGCCCGGGAGGGACTAGCGGGAGGCCAGGCTACGAGCAGTACTTC,CASSPGGTSGRPGYEQYF
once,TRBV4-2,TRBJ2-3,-,TGTGCCAGCAGCCAAGATCGGAGCGTGTTAGATACGCAGTATTTT,CASSQDRSVLDTQYF